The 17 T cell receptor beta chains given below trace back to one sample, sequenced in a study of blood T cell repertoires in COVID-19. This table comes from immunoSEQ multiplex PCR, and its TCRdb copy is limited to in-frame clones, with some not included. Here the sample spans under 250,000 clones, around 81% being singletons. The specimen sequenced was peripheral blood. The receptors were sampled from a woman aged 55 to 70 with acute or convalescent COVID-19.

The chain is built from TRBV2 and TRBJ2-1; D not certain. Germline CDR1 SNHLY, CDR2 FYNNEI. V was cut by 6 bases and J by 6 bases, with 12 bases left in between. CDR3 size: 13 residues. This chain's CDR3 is CASSLLFGNEQFF. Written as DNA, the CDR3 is TGTGCCAGCAGCCTGTTATTCGGCAATGAGCAGTTCTTC.

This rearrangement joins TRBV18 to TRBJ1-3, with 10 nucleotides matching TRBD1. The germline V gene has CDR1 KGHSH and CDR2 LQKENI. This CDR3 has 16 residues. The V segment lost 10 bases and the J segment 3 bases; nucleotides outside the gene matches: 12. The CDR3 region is CATSKTGTGVGNTIYF. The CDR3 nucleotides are TGTGCCACCTCCAAGACCGGGACAGGGGTTGGAAACACCATATATTTT.

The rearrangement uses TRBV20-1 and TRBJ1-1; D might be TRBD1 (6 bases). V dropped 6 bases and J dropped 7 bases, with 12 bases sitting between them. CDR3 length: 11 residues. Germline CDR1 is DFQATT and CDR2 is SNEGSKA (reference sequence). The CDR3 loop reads CSATGGDEAFF. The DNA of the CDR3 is TGCAGTGCCACGGGGGGCGATGAAGCTTTCTTT.

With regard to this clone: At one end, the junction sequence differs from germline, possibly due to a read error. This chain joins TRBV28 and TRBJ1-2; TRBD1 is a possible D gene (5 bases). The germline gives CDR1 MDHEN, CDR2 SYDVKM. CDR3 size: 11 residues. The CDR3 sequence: CASSFTGFLAF. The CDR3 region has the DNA TGTGCCAGCAGTTTCACAGGTTTCTTAGCCTTC.

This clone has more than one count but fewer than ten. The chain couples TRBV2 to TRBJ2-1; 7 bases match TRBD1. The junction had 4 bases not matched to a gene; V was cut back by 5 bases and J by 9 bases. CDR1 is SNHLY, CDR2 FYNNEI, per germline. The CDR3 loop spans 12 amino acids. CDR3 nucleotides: TGTGCCAGCAGTAACCCAGGGGGTGAGCAGTTCTTC. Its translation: CASSNPGGEQFF.

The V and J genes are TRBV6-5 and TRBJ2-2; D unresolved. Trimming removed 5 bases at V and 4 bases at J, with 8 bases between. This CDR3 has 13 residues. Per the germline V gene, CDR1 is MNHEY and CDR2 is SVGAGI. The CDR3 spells CASSTATTGELFF. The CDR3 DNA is TGTGCCAGCAGTACAGCCACCACCGGGGAGCTGTTTTTT.

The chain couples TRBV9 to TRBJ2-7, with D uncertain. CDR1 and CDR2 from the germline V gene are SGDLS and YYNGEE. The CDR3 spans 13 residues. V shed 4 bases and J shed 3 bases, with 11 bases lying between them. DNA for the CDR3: TGTGCCAGCAGCCTAAACTTGAACTACGAGCAGTACTTC. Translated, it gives CASSLNLNYEQYF.

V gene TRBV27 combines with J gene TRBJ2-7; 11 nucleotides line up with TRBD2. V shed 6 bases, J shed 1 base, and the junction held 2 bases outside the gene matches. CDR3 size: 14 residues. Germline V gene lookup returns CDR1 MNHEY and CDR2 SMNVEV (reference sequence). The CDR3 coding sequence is TGTGCCAGCAGCGGGACTAGCGGATCCTACGAGCAGTACTTC. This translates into CASSGTSGSYEQYF.

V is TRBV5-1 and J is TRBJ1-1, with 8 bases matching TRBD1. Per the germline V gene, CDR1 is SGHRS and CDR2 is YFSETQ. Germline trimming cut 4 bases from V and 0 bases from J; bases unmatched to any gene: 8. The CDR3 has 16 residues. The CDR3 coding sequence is TGCGCCAGCAGCCGCCTAGGACAGGGAATGAACACTGAAGCTTTCTTT. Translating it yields CASSRLGQGMNTEAFF.

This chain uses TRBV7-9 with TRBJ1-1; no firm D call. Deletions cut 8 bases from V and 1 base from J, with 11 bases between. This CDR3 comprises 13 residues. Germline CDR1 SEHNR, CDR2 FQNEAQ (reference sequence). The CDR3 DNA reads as TGTGCCAGCGGTGGGCAGGCGAACACTGAAGCTTTCTTT. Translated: CASGGQANTEAFF.

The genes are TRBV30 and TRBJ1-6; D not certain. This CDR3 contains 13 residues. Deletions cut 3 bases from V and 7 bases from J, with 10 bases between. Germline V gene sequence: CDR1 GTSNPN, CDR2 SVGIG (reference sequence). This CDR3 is CAWREARNSPLHF. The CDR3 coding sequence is TGTGCCTGGAGAGAGGCTCGAAATTCACCCCTCCACTTT.

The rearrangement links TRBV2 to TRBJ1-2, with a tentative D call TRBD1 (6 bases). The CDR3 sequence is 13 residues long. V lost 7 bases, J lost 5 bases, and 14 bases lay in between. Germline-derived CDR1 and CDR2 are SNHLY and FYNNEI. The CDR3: CASNPTGPYGYTF. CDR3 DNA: TGTGCCAGCAACCCGACAGGCCCGTATGGCTACACCTTC.

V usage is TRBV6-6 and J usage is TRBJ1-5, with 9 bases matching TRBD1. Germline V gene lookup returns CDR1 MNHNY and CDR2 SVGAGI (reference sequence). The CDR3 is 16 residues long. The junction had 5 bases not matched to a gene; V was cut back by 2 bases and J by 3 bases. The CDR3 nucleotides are TGTGCCAGCAGTTACAGGACAGGGGCCCCCAATCAGCCCCAGCATTTT. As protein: CASSYRTGAPNQPQHF.

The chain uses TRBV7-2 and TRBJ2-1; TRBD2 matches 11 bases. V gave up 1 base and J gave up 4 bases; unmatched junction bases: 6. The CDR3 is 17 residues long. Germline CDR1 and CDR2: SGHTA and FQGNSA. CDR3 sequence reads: CASSLGPTSGGYNEQFF. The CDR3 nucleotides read TGTGCCAGCAGCTTAGGACCTACTAGCGGGGGTTACAATGAGCAGTTCTTC.

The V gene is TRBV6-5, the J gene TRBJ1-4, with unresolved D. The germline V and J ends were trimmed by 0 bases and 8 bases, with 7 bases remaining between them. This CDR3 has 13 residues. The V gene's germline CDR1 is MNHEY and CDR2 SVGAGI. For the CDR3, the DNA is TGTGCCAGCAGTTACTCACTATGGGAAAAACTGTTTTTT. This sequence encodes CASSYSLWEKLFF.

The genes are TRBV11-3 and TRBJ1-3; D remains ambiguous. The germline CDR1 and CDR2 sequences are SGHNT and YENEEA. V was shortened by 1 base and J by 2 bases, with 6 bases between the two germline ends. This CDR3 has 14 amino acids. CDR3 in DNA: TGTGCCAGCAGCTTAGGCGAGACTGGAAACACCATATATTTT. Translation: CASSLGETGNTIYF.

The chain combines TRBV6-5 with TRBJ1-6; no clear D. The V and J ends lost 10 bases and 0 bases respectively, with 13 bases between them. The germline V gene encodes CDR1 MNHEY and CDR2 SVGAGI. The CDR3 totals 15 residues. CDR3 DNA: TGTGCCACCTCCAGGAAGAGCTCCTATAATTCACCCCTCCACTTT. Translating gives CATSRKSSYNSPLHF.